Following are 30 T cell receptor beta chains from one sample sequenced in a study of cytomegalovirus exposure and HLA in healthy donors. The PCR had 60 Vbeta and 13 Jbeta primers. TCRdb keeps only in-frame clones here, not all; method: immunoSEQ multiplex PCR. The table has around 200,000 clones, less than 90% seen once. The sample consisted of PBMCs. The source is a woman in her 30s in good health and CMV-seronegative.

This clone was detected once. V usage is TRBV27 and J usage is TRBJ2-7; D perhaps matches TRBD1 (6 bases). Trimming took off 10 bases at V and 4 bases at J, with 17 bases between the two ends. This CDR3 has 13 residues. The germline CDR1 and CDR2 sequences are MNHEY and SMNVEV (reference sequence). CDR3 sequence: CATSRTETYEQYF. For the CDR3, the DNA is TGTGCCACCTCCCGGACAGAAACTTACGAGCAGTACTTC.

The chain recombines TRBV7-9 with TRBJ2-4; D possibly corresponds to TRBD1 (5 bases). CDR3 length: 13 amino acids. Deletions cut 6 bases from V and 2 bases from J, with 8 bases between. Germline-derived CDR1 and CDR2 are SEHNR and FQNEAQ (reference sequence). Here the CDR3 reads CASSQGSKNIQYF. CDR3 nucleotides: TGTGCCAGCAGTCAGGGTTCCAAAAACATTCAGTACTTC.

In nucleotides, the CDR3 is TGTGCCAGCAGCTTGGTCGGGGGCCAAGAGACCCAGTACTTC. Protein: CASSLVGGQETQYF. The V and J genes are TRBV5-4 and TRBJ2-5; D might be TRBD2 (6 bases). CDR1 SGHNT and CDR2 YYREEE come from the germline V gene (reference sequence). V was trimmed by 0 bases and J by 1 base, leaving 7 bases between them. This CDR3 has 14 amino acids. The entire variable domain, with the rest obtained from reference TRBV5-4 and TRBJ2-5, is as follows: ETGVTQSPTHLIKTRGQQVTLRCSSQSGHNTVSWYQQALGQGPQFIFQYYREEENGRGNFPPRFSGLQFPNYSSELNVNALELDDSALYLCASSLVGGQETQYFGPGTRLLVL.

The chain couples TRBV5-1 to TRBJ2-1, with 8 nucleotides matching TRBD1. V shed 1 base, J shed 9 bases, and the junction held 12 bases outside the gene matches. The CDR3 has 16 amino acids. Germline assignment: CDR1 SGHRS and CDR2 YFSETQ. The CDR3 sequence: CASSLSGQGPYGEQFF. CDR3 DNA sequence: TGCGCCAGCAGCTTGTCCGGACAGGGACCCTACGGTGAGCAGTTCTTC. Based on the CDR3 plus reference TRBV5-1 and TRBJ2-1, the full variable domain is KAGVTQTPRYLIKTRGQQVTLSCSPISGHRSVSWYQQTPGQGLQFLFEYFSETQRNKGNFPGRFSGRQFSNSRSEMNVSTLELGDSALYLCASSLSGQGPYGEQFFGPGTRLTVL.

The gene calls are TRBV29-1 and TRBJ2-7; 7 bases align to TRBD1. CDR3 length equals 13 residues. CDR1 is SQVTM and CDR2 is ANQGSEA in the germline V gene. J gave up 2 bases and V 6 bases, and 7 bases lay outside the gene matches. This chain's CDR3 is CSVTRQGTYEQYF. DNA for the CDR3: TGCAGCGTGACCCGACAGGGAACCTACGAGCAGTACTTC.

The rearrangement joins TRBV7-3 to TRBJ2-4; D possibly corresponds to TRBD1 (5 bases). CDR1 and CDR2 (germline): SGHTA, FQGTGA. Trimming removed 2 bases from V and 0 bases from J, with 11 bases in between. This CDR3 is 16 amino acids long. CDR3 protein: CASSLWGVLAKNIQYF. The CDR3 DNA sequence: TGTGCCAGCAGCTTATGGGGCGTTCTAGCCAAAAACATTCAGTACTTC.

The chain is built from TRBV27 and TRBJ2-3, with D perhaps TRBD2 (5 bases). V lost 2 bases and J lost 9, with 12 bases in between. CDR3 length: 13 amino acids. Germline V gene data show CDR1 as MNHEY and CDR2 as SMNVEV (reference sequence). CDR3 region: CASSLRGSGTQYF. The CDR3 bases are TGTGCCAGCAGTTTACGAGGGTCTGGGACGCAGTATTTT.

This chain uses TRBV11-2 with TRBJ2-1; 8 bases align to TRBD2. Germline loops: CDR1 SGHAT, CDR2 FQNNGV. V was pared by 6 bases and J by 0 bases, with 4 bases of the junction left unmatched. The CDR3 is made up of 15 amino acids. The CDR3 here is CASSLSGGSYNEQFF. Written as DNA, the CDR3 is TGTGCCAGCAGTCTAAGCGGGGGCTCCTACAATGAGCAGTTCTTC.

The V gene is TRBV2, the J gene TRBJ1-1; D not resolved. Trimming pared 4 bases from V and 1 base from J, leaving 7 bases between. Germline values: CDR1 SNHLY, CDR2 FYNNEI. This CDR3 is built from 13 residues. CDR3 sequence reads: CASSVEGNTEAFF. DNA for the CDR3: TGTGCCAGCAGTGTAGAGGGGAACACTGAAGCTTTCTTT.

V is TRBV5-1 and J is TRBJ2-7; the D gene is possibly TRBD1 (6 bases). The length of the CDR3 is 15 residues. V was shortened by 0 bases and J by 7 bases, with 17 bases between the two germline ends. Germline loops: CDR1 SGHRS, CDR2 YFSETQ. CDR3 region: CASSLGGQPSREQYF. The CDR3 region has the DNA TGCGCCAGCAGCTTGGGTGGACAGCCAAGCCGGGAGCAGTACTTC.

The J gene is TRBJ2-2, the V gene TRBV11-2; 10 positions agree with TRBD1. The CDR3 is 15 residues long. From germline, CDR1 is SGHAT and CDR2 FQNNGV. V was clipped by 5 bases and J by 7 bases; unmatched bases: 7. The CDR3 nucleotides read TGTGCCAGCAGCGGCTGGACAGGGGGAAGCGGGGAGCTGTTTTTT. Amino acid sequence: CASSGWTGGSGELFF.

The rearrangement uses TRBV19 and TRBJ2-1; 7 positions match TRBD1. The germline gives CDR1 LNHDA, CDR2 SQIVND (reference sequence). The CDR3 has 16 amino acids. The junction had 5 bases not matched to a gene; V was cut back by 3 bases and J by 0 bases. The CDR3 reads CASSITQGVSYNEQFF. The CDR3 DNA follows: TGTGCCAGTAGTATCACCCAGGGGGTCTCCTACAATGAGCAGTTCTTC.

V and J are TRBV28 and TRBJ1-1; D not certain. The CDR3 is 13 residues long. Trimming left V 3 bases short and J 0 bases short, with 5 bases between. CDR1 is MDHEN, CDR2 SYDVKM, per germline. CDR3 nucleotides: TGTGCCAGCAGTTTTCAGGTGAACACTGAAGCTTTCTTT. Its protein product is CASSFQVNTEAFF.

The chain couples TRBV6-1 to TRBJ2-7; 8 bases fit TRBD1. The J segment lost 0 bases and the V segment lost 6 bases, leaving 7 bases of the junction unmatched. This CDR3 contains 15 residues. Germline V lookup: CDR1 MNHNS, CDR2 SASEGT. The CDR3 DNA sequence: TGTGCCAGCAGGAGACAGGGGACCAGCTCCTACGAGCAGTACTTC. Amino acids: CASRRQGTSSYEQYF.

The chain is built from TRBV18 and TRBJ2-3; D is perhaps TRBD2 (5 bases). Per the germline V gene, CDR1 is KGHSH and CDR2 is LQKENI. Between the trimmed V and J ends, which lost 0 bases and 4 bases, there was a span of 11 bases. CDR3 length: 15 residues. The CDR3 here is CASSPPPPGSDTQYF. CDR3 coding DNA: TGTGCCAGCTCACCACCCCCACCGGGGTCAGATACGCAGTATTTT.

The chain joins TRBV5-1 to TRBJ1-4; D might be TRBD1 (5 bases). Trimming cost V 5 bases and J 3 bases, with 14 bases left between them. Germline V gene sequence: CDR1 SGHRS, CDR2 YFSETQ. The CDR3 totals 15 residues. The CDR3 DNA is TGCGCCAGCAGTTTCGCAGGGTTGCCTAATGAAAAACTGTTTTTT. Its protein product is CASSFAGLPNEKLFF.

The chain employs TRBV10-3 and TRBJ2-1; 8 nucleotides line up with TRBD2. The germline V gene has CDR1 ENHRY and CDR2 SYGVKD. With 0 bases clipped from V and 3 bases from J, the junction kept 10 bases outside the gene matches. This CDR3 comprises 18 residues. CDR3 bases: TGTGCCATCAGTGAGTCGAAGGGTCTAGCGGGTGTCTACAATGAGCAGTTCTTC. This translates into CAISESKGLAGVYNEQFF.

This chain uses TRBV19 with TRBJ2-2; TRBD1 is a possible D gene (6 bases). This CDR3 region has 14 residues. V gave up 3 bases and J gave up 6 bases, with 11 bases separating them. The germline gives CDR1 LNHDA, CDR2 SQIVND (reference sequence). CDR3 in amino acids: CASSILQGAGELFF. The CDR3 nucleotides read TGTGCCAGTAGTATCCTACAGGGAGCCGGGGAGCTGTTTTTT.

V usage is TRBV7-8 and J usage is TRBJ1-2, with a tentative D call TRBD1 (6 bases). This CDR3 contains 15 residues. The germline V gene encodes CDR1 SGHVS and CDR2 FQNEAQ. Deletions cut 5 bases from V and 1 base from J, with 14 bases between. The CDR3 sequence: CASSPLGQLNYGYTF. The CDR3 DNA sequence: TGTGCCAGCAGCCCCTTAGGACAGCTTAACTATGGCTACACCTTC.

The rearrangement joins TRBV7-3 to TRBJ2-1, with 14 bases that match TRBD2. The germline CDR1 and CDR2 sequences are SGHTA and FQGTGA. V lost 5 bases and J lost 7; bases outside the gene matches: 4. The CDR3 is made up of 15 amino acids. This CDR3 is CASSLGLAGENEQFF. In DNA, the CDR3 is TGTGCCAGCAGCCTGGGACTAGCGGGAGAGAATGAGCAGTTCTTC.

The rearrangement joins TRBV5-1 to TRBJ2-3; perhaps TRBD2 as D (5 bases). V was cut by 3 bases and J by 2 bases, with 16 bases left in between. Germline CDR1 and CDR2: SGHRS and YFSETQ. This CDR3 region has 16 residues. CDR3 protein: CASSSGFSGITDTQYF. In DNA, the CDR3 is TGCGCCAGCAGCTCCGGTTTTTCGGGAATCACAGATACGCAGTATTTT. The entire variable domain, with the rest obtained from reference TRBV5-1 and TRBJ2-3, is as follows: KAGVTQTPRYLIKTRGQQVTLSCSPISGHRSVSWYQQTPGQGLQFLFEYFSETQRNKGNFPGRFSGRQFSNSRSEMNVSTLELGDSALYLCASSSGFSGITDTQYFGPGTRLTVL.

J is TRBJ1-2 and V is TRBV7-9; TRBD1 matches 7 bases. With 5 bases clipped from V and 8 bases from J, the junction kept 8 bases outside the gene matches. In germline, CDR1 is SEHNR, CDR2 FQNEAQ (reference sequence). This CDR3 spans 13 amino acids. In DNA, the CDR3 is TGTGCCAGCAGCGCACAGAACAGGGGCGGCTACACCTTC. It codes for CASSAQNRGGYTF.

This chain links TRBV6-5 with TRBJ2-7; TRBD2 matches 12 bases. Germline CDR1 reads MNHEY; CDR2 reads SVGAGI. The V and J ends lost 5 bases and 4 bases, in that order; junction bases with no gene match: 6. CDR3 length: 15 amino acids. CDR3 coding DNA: TGTGCCAGCAGTCGACTAGCGGGGGAGGGTTACGAGCAGTACTTC. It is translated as CASSRLAGEGYEQYF.

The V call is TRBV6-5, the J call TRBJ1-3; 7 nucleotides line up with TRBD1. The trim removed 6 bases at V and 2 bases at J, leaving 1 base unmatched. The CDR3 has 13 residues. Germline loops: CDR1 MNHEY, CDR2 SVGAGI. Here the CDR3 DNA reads TGTGCCAGCAGCCAGGGGGCTGGAAACACCATATATTTT. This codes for CASSQGAGNTIYF.

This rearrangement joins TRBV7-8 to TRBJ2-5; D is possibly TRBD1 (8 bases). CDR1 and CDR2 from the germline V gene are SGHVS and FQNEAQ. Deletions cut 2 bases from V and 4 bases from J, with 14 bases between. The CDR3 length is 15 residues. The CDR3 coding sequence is TGTGCCAGCAGCTTAAACAGGGGGGGACTAGAGACCCAGTACTTC. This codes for CASSLNRGGLETQYF.

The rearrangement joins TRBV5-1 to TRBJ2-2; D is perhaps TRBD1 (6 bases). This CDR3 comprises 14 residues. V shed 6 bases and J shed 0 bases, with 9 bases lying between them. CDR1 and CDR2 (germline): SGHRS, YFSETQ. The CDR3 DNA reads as TGCGCCAGCATTGAGGGGGCGAACACCGGGGAGCTGTTTTTT. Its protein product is CASIEGANTGELFF.

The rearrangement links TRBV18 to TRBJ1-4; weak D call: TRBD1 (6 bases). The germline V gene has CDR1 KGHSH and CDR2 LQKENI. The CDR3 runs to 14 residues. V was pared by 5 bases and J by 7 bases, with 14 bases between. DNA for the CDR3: TGTGCCAGCTCAATGACAGGTGACGGTGAAAAACTGTTTTTT. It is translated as CASSMTGDGEKLFF.

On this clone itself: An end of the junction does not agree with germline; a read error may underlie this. CDR3 loop: CASSMDRGRGTQYF. CDR3 bases: TGTGCTAGCAGCATGGACAGGGGGCGGGGGACCCAGTACTTC. This sequence joins TRBV7-7 and TRBJ2-5, with TRBD1 matching over 11 bases. CDR1 is SSHAT, CDR2 FNYEAQ, per germline (reference sequence). This CDR3 comprises 14 residues.

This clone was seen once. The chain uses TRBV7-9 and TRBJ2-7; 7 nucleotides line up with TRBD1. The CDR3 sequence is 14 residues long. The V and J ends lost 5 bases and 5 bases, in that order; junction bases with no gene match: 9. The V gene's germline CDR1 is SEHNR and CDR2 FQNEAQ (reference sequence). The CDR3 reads CASSPGGVQDEQYF. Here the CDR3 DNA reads TGTGCCAGCAGCCCAGGGGGAGTTCAGGACGAGCAGTACTTC.

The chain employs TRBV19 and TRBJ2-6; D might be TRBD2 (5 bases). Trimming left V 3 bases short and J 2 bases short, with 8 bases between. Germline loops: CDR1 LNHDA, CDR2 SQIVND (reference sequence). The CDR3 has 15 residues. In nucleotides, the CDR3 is TGTGCCAGTAGTATCACGGGGACTGGGGCCAACGTCCTGACTTTC. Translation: CASSITGTGANVLTF.